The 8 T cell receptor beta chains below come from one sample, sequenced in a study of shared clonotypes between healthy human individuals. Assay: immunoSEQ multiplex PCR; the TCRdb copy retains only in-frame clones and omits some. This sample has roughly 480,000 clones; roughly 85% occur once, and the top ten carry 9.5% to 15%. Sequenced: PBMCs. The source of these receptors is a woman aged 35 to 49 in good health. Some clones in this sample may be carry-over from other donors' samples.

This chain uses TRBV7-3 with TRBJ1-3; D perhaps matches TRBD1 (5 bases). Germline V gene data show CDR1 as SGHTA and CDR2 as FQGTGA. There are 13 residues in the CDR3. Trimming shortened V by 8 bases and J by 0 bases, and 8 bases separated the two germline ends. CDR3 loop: CASGGSSGNTIYF. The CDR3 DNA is TGTGCCAGCGGGGGGTCCTCTGGAAACACCATATATTTT.

The CDR3: CASSLGVLRGNNSPLHF. Here the CDR3 DNA reads TGTGCCAGCAGCTTGGGGGTTCTTCGGGGAAATAATTCACCCCTCCACTTT. This chain links TRBV11-2 with TRBJ1-6; D may be TRBD1 (5 bases). CDR3 size: 17 residues. The germline V gene has CDR1 SGHAT and CDR2 FQNNGV. V lost 3 bases, J lost 5 bases, and 17 bases lay in between.

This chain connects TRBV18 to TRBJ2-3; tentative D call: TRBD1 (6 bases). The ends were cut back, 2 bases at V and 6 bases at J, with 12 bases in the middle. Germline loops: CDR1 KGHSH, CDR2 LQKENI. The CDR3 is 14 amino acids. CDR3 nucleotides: TGTGCCAGCTCACCAAGAGGGGGTCGGGATACGCAGTATTTT. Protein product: CASSPRGGRDTQYF.

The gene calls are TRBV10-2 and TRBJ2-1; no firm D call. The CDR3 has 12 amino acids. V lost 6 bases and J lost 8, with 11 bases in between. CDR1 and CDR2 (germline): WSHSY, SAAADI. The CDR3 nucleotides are TGCGCCAGCAGGGGTCCCCGGCATGAGCAGTTCTTC. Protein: CASRGPRHEQFF.

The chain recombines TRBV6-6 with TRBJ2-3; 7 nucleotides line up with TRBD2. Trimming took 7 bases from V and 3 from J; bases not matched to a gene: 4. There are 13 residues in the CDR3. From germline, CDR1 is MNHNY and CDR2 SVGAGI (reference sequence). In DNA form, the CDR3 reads TGTGCCAGCATCTTAGCGGGTACAGATACGCAGTATTTT. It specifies CASILAGTDTQYF.

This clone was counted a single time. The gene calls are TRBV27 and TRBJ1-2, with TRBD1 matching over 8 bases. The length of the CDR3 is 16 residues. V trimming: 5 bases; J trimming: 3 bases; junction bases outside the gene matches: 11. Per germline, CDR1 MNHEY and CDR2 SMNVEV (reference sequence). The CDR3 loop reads CASSHRTGYAHYGYTF. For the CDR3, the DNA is TGTGCCAGCAGTCATCGGACAGGGTATGCTCACTATGGCTACACCTTC.

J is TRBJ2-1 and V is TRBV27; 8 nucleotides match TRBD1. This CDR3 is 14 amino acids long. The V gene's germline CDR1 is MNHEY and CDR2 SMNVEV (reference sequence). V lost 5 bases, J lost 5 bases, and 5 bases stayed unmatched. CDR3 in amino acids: CASSVDREDNEQFF. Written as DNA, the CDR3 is TGTGCCAGCAGTGTGGACAGGGAAGACAATGAGCAGTTCTTC.

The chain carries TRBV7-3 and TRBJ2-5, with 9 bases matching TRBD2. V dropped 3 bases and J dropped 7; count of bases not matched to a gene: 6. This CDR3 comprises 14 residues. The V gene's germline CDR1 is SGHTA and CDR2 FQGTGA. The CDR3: CASSLASGTWTQYF. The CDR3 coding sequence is TGTGCCAGCAGCTTGGCTAGCGGGACGTGGACCCAGTACTTC.